The source of this TCR beta chain is a study of T cells after posttransplantation cyclophosphamide. Study-wide findings and caveats: Blood and skin or GI T cell repertoires showed limited TRB overlap. Donor-recipient repertoire similarity was low at 1-2 months, rising over year one.

This related bone marrow graft donor gave peripheral blood on the day of marrow donation. CDR1 and CDR2 (germline): SGHDT, YYEEEE. J lost 6 bases, V lost 1 base, and 5 bases had no gene match. The CDR3 loop spans 15 amino acids. About this clone: The antigen remains unidentified.

The protocol was immunoSEQ multiplex PCR, while the TCRdb copy is restricted to in-frame clones and leaves out a portion. The sample contains 47,000 or so clones, around 91% of which appear only once. Sequencing was carried out using PBMCs. This TCR was sampled from a woman aged 45-65 years in good health and a related stem cell transplant donor. The rearrangement uses TRBV5-6 and TRBJ2-3, with 10 bases matching TRBD2. The DNA for the CDR3 is TGTGCCAGCAGCTTGCCTAGCGGGGGAGCGGATACGCAGTATTTT. This gives the protein CASSLPSGGADTQYF.